The rows below give T cell receptor beta chains drawn from one sample of a study of glioma-infiltrating T cells after dendritic cell vaccination. TCRdb's table, derived via immunoSEQ multiplex PCR, lists solely in-frame clones and lacks some. The sample has about 50,000 clones; 70% to 90% are singletons. The sequencing here drew on blood, taken after dendritic cell vaccination. These receptors were obtained from a human donor with glioblastoma. CDR3s include the opening cysteine and the closing phenylalanine or tryptophan. The D gene is left open where the match is weak. Size is stated for part of the rows, as once, few or many counts, or as a class when the clone is expanded.

TRBD2	TRBV5-4	TRBJ2-5	.	TGTGCCAGCAGCTCGGGACTAGGCATGGAGACCCAGTACTTC	CASSSGLGMETQYF
.	TRBV5-6	TRBJ2-1	.	TGTGCCAGCCAATCAGGGGTTTTCCTTTGGAATGAGCAGTTCTTC	CASQSGVFLWNEQFF
.	TRBV19	TRBJ2-2	.	TGTGCCAGTATAGCCGAGACCGGGGAGCTGTTTTTT	CASIAETGELFF
.	TRBV6-6	TRBJ1-4	.	TGTGCCAGCAGTCGGACAGCTAGTAATGAAAAACTGTTTTTT	CASSRTASNEKLFF
TRBD1	TRBV4-1	TRBJ1-5	.	TGCGCCAGCAGCCAACAGCAGGGGGTCGGAAATCAGCCCCAGCATTTT	CASSQQQGVGNQPQHF
TRBD1	TRBV7-3	TRBJ2-2	.	TGTGCCAGCAGCTTAGACAGGGCCACCGGGGAGCTGTTTTTT	CASSLDRATGELFF
.	TRBV4-3	TRBJ2-3	.	TGCGCCAGCAGCCTAAGGGCAGGGGCAGGAGATACGCAGTATTTT	CASSLRAGAGDTQYF
.	TRBV9	TRBJ2-1	.	TGTGCCAGCAGCGGATTGTGGGGCAGGGACAATGAGCAGTTCTTC	CASSGLWGRDNEQFF
TRBD1	TRBV19	TRBJ2-7	.	TGTGCCAGTAGTACCATGACAGGGGCCTACGAGCAGTACTTC	CASSTMTGAYEQYF
.	TRBV5-1	TRBJ1-2	many	TGCGCCAGCAGCTTGGCTGGGGCCGAATATGGCTACACCTTC	CASSLAGAEYGYTF
TRBD2	TRBV5-3	TRBJ2-2	.	TGTGCCAGAAGCTTGGTGGGGGGGGAGGCTGGCGGGGAGCTGTTTTTT	CARSLVGGEAGGELFF
TRBD2	TRBV7-2	TRBJ2-3	.	TGTGCCAGCAGCTTCACTAGCGGGGTTTACACAGATACGCAGTATTTT	CASSFTSGVYTDTQYF
.	TRBV4-3	TRBJ2-5	.	TGCGCCAGCAGCCAAAAACGAAAGGGAGGAGAGACCCAGTACTTC	CASSQKRKGGETQYF
TRBD1	TRBV2	TRBJ2-2	.	TGTGCCAGCAGTGATCAAAGACTTGGGACAGTGAACACCGGGGAGCTGTTTTTT	CASSDQRLGTVNTGELFF
TRBD1	TRBV10-2	TRBJ2-7	once	TGCGCCAGCAGGGTAAACAGGGGGATCGCCTACGAGCAGTACTTC	CASRVNRGIAYEQYF
.	TRBV9	TRBJ1-1	.	TGTGCCAGCAGCGTGGGGCAGGGCTATACTGAAGCTTTCTTT	CASSVGQGYTEAFF
TRBD2	TRBV10-1	TRBJ2-7	.	TGCGCCAGCAGTGGAGCGGGGTCAGAGCAGTACTTC	CASSGAGSEQYF
TRBD1	TRBV4-3	TRBJ1-2	.	TGCGCCAGCAGCCGGGGCCCCGGGACAGGGGACCTTAACTATGGCTACACCTTC	CASSRGPGTGDLNYGYTF
.	TRBV9	TRBJ1-4	.	TGTGCCAGCAGCGTAGGGGCCACCCAGCGAGGGGAAAAACTGTTTTTT	CASSVGATQRGEKLFF
.	TRBV5-1	TRBJ1-3	.	TGCGCCAGCTCAGGGGATTCTGGAAACACCATATATTTT	CASSGDSGNTIYF
.	TRBV11-3	TRBJ2-2	.	TGTGCCAGCAGCTTGGATAAGGGACTCCCGACAGCGGCCGGGGAGCTGTTTTTT	CASSLDKGLPTAAGELFF
.	TRBV5-1	TRBJ1-2	few	TGCGCCAGCAGCTTAGGCAGGGGCCTCTATGGCTACACCTTC	CASSLGRGLYGYTF
TRBD1	TRBV5-6	TRBJ2-3	.	TGTGCCAGCAGCTTGGCCCAGGGGGCGCTTACAGATACGCAGTATTTT	CASSLAQGALTDTQYF
TRBD1	TRBV6-1	TRBJ1-3	.	TGTGCCAGCAGCGGACAGGCTGGAAACACCATATATTTT	CASSGQAGNTIYF
.	TRBV19	TRBJ1-2	.	TGTGCCAGTAGTATCGTCGGGCGGGGGAGGTCTAACTATGGCTACACCTTC	CASSIVGRGRSNYGYTF
TRBD2	TRBV11-2	TRBJ2-3	.	TGTGCCAGCAGCTTACGCGGGCGGGGGGTCACAGATACGCAGTATTTT	CASSLRGRGVTDTQYF
.	TRBV14	TRBJ2-1	.	TGTGCCAGCAGCCAAGTCAGGGCCAATGAGCAGTTCTTC	CASSQVRANEQFF
.	TRBV7-3	TRBJ2-7	.	TGTGCCAGCAGCTTAGATGCAGGCGAGCAGTACTTC	CASSLDAGEQYF
.	TRBV30	TRBJ1-2	few	TGTGCCTCTAGTCCAGGGCTTAACTATGGCTACACCTTC	CASSPGLNYGYTF